One sample yielded the 21 T cell receptor beta chains listed below, sequenced in a study of blood T cell repertoires in COVID-19. Using immunoSEQ multiplex PCR, the repertoire was profiled, and TCRdb retains in-frame clones only, with some absent. The sample lists some 13,000 clones, under 80% occurring once. Sequencing input: peripheral blood. Receptors originate from a human donor in a cohort sampled during active COVID-19.

The CDR3 DNA reads TGTGCCAGCAGCACACAGACAGTTACCTCACGTGAAAAACTGTTTTTT. This encodes CASSTQTVTSREKLFF. J is TRBJ1-4 and V is TRBV7-2; the D gene is possibly TRBD1 (5 bases). The V gene's germline CDR1 is SGHTA and CDR2 FQGNSA. V gave up 5 bases and J gave up 7 bases, with 20 bases separating them. There are 16 residues in the CDR3.

Only a few counts were recorded for this clone. The V and J genes are TRBV6-5 and TRBJ2-7, with D tentatively TRBD1 (5 bases). Germline-derived CDR1 and CDR2 are MNHEY and SVGAGI. This CDR3 contains 15 residues. Trimming pared 4 bases from V and 2 bases from J, leaving 15 bases between. The CDR3 is CASSSRGHGAYEQYF. In DNA form, the CDR3 reads TGTGCCAGCAGTTCTAGGGGCCATGGGGCCTACGAGCAGTACTTC.

The chain employs TRBV7-2 and TRBJ2-5, with 8 bases identical to TRBD2. This CDR3 spans 16 amino acids. CDR1 and CDR2 from the germline V gene are SGHTA and FQGNSA. The V and J ends lost 5 bases and 5 bases, in that order; junction bases with no gene match: 13. CDR3 DNA: TGTGCCAGCAGCCCGGTTCGAACGGGGGGGCTGGAGACCCAGTACTTC. This gives the protein CASSPVRTGGLETQYF.

This chain connects TRBV4-1 to TRBJ2-2; no definite D call. Deletions cut 2 bases from V and 4 bases from J, with 5 bases between. Germline assignment: CDR1 MGHRA and CDR2 YSYEKL. This CDR3 region has 13 residues. The CDR3 region has the DNA TGCGCCAGCAGCCAACAGTCCACCGGGGAGCTGTTTTTT. Translating it yields CASSQQSTGELFF.

The chain combines TRBV5-1 with TRBJ2-3; 11 bases are shared with TRBD1. Trimming took 5 bases from V and 3 from J; bases not matched to a gene: 11. Germline V gene lookup returns CDR1 SGHRS and CDR2 YFSETQ. The CDR3 extends over 17 amino acids. The CDR3 loop reads CASRRRTGGEVTDTQYF. In nucleotides, the CDR3 is TGCGCCAGCAGACGTCGGACAGGGGGCGAAGTTACAGATACGCAGTATTTT.

The sample holds a few counts of this clone. This chain uses TRBV9 with TRBJ2-2; D not certain. Germline V gene data show CDR1 as SGDLS and CDR2 as YYNGEE. The length of the CDR3 is 14 residues. V shed 0 bases and J shed 4 bases, with 7 bases lying between them. CDR3 bases: TGTGCCAGCAGCGTAGTGGCAGGCACCGGGGAGCTGTTTTTT. Amino acids: CASSVVAGTGELFF.

The V gene is TRBV5-1, the J gene TRBJ1-3; 9 bases are a match to TRBD1. Losses at the gene ends were 4 bases for V and 0 bases for J; bases not matched to a gene: 2. CDR3 length: 15 residues. Germline V gene data show CDR1 as SGHRS and CDR2 as YFSETQ. This CDR3 is CASSRQGDSGNTIYF. In DNA form, the CDR3 reads TGCGCCAGCAGCCGACAGGGGGACTCTGGAAACACCATATATTTT.

V usage is TRBV6-5 and J usage is TRBJ1-3, with 7 bases lining up with TRBD1. Germline CDR1 reads MNHEY; CDR2 reads SVGAGI. The CDR3 is made up of 15 amino acids. V lost 8 bases and J lost 0; bases outside the gene matches: 7. The CDR3 here is CASRPTGSSGNTIYF. In DNA, the CDR3 is TGTGCCAGCCGTCCGACAGGGAGCTCTGGAAACACCATATATTTT.

The chain links TRBV7-9 to TRBJ1-6; 8 positions agree with TRBD1. V shed 5 bases, J shed 9 bases, and the junction held 6 bases outside the gene matches. The CDR3 is 14 residues long. The germline gives CDR1 SEHNR, CDR2 FQNEAQ (reference sequence). Here the CDR3 DNA reads TGTGCCAGCAGCCCGGACAGGGTAGTTTCACCCCTCCACTTT. Residues: CASSPDRVVSPLHF.

This chain uses TRBV10-2 with TRBJ1-3, with D perhaps TRBD1 (5 bases). Trimming left V 8 bases short and J 2 bases short, with 10 bases between. The CDR3 has 13 residues. The germline gives CDR1 WSHSY, CDR2 SAAADI. CDR3 bases: TGCGCCAGCCTGCCGGGGGCTGGAAACACCATATATTTT. It codes for CASLPGAGNTIYF.

The chain uses TRBV30 and TRBJ2-5; D might be TRBD1 (5 bases). V was trimmed by 2 bases and J by 4 bases, leaving 17 bases between them. Per the germline V gene, CDR1 is GTSNPN and CDR2 is SVGIG (reference sequence). This CDR3 is built from 15 residues. The CDR3, as DNA: TGTGCCTGGAGTTTTGCACCAGGGCAATCAGAGACCCAGTACTTC. This gives the protein CAWSFAPGQSETQYF.

The V gene is TRBV3-1 (or the pseudogene TRBV3-2), the J gene TRBJ2-1; weak D call: TRBD1 (6 bases). CDR1 is LGHDT and CDR2 is YNNKEL in the germline V gene (reference sequence). V was clipped by 5 bases and J by 0 bases, with 11 bases between them. This CDR3 has 15 amino acids. CDR3 nucleotides: TGTGCCAGCAGCTCAAGGGGGAGCTCCTACAATGAGCAGTTCTTC. Protein: CASSSRGSSYNEQFF.

The V call is TRBV5-1, the J call TRBJ2-1; D is possibly TRBD2 (6 bases). CDR1 SGHRS and CDR2 YFSETQ come from the germline V gene. The CDR3 has 13 residues. Trimming pared 4 bases from V and 10 bases from J, leaving 15 bases between. CDR3 sequence reads: CASSPSGVVEQFF. The CDR3 DNA reads as TGCGCCAGCAGCCCTTCGGGGGTGGTAGAGCAGTTCTTC.

A single count supports this clone. The chain links TRBV4-2 to TRBJ2-5, with TRBD2 identical over 9 bases. Per the germline V gene, CDR1 is LGHNA and CDR2 is YNFKEQ. After removal of 4 bases from V and 1 base from J, the junction contained 4 bases not matched to a gene. This CDR3 region has 15 residues. The CDR3 sequence is CASSRGGGAQETQYF. CDR3 bases: TGTGCCAGCAGCCGGGGCGGGGGGGCCCAAGAGACCCAGTACTTC.

The CDR3 nucleotides read TGCAGTGCTAGTACGGGGGGGAGTATCGGGGAGCTGTTTTTT. Its translation is CSASTGGSIGELFF. This rearrangement joins TRBV20-1 to TRBJ2-2; 8 nucleotides align to TRBD2. CDR1 and CDR2 from the germline V gene are DFQATT and SNEGSKA (reference sequence). The ends lost 3 bases at V and 7 bases at J; junction bases unmatched: 7. The CDR3 has 14 amino acids.

The rearrangement links TRBV29-1 to TRBJ2-7, with a possible D match to TRBD1 (5 bases). Germline V lookup: CDR1 SQVTM, CDR2 ANQGSEA. Trimming stripped 3 bases from V and 6 bases from J, with 18 bases between. This CDR3 contains 14 residues. Here the CDR3 reads CSVDLTGGLGEQYF. The CDR3 DNA reads TGCAGCGTTGATTTAACAGGTGGATTGGGCGAGCAGTACTTC.

This chain uses TRBV5-1 with TRBJ2-1, with D hard to call. Germline assignment: CDR1 SGHRS and CDR2 YFSETQ. Trimming took 1 base from V and 7 from J, leaving 12 bases between them. This CDR3 is 14 amino acids long. The CDR3 protein is CASSLSRQLNEQFF. CDR3 nucleotide sequence: TGCGCCAGCAGCTTGTCCCGCCAGTTAAATGAGCAGTTCTTC.

The V and J genes are TRBV9 and TRBJ1-2, with TRBD1 as a possible D gene (5 bases). The CDR3 consists of 16 residues. The germline V and J ends were trimmed by 0 bases and 5 bases, with 17 bases remaining between them. CDR1 SGDLS and CDR2 YYNGEE come from the germline V gene. The CDR3 coding sequence is TGTGCCAGCAGCGTAGTATCTTCGGTGGGGACTTATGGCTACACCTTC. The encoded protein is CASSVVSSVGTYGYTF.

The sample holds one count of this clone. The rearrangement links TRBV3-1 (or the pseudogene TRBV3-2) to TRBJ2-7; no reliable D call. Germline V gene data show CDR1 as LGHDT and CDR2 as YNNKEL (reference sequence). The CDR3 loop spans 16 amino acids. V was cut by 0 bases and J by 1 base, with 13 bases left in between. CDR3 sequence (DNA): TGTGCCAGCAGCCAAGATAGGCGACACCATTCCTACGAGCAGTACTTC. It translates to CASSQDRRHHSYEQYF.

The chain couples TRBV7-2 to TRBJ2-3, with 8 positions matching TRBD2. The V and J ends lost 5 bases and 9 bases, in that order; junction bases with no gene match: 16. CDR1 is SGHTA and CDR2 is FQGNSA in the germline V gene. The CDR3 extends over 16 amino acids. The CDR3 sequence: CASSPPGGRGAQTQYF. In DNA form, the CDR3 reads TGTGCCAGCAGCCCCCCTGGTGGGCGGGGGGCACAGACGCAGTATTTT.

This chain joins TRBV19 and TRBJ1-2; 12 bases align to TRBD1. Germline V gives CDR1 LNHDA, CDR2 SQIVND (reference sequence). The CDR3 spans 19 residues. The V and J ends lost 6 bases and 4 bases, in that order; junction bases with no gene match: 18. CDR3 in amino acids: CASSQSGTGGSFAPYGYTF. The CDR3 nucleotides read TGTGCCAGTAGCCAGTCCGGGACAGGGGGCTCATTTGCCCCCTATGGCTACACCTTC. Combining the CDR3 with reference TRBV19 and TRBJ1-2 gives the whole variable domain DGGITQSPKYLFRKEGQNVTLSCEQNLNHDAMYWYRQDPGQGLRLIYYSQIVNDFQKGDIAEGYSVSREKKESFPLTVTSAQKNPTAFYLCASSQSGTGGSFAPYGYTFGSGTRLTVV.